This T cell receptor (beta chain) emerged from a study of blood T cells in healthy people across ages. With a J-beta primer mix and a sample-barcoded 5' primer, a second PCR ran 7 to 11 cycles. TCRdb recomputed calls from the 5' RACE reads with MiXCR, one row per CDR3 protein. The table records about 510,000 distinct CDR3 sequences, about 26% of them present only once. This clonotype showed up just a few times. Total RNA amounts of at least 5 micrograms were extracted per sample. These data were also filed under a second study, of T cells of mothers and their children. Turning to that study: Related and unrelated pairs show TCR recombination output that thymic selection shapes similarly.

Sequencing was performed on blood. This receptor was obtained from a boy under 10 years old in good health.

This CDR3 is CASSVGGIYGYTF. The CDR3 DNA is TGTGCCAGCAGCGTAGGGGGAATCTATGGCTACACCTTC. The chain employs TRBV9 and TRBJ1-2, with D hard to call. CDR1 is SGDLS, CDR2 YYNGEE, per germline. Trimming cost V 0 bases and J 4 bases, with 7 bases left between them. The CDR3 has 13 amino acids.